One and the same sample provided the 23 T cell receptor beta chains below, sequenced in a study of blood T cell repertoires in COVID-19. The table came from immunoSEQ multiplex PCR; TCRdb's copy has only in-frame clones and leaves some out. The profile shows about 68,000 clones, about 85% of them singletons. The sample comprised peripheral blood. The source is a woman aged 45-59 years with COVID-19, enrolled during active disease.

This sequence joins TRBV28 and TRBJ2-7, with a weak D call TRBD2 (6 bases). Germline assignment: CDR1 MDHEN and CDR2 SYDVKM. This CDR3 has 15 residues. Trimming pared 4 bases from V and 5 bases from J, leaving 18 bases between. CDR3 sequence: CASSSRGAGPDEQYF. DNA of the CDR3: TGTGCCAGCAGTTCAAGGGGAGCGGGCCCCGACGAGCAGTACTTC.

This clone was observed a few times. The chain uses TRBV10-1 and TRBJ2-7; weak D call: TRBD1 (6 bases). Trimming removed 6 bases at V and 1 base at J, with 16 bases between. The germline gives CDR1 WNHNN, CDR2 SYGVQD (reference sequence). The CDR3 is 15 amino acids. The CDR3 nucleotides read TGCGCCAGCAGCGGGACCGGGACACCGTCCTACGAGCAGTACTTC. Translated, it gives CASSGTGTPSYEQYF.

V is TRBV30 and J is TRBJ2-2, with TRBD2 matching over 9 bases. Germline V CDR1 and CDR2: GTSNPN, SVGIG (reference sequence). The ends lost 2 bases at V and 7 bases at J; junction bases unmatched: 8. The CDR3 is made up of 15 amino acids. The CDR3, as DNA: TGTGCCTGGAGTCGAGCGGGAGGTCGTATCGGGGAGCTGTTTTTT. Translating it yields CAWSRAGGRIGELFF.

V and J are TRBV6-5 and TRBJ2-2, with TRBD1 identical over 8 bases. With 6 bases clipped from V and 7 bases from J, the junction kept 7 bases outside the gene matches. The CDR3 is 14 residues long. Germline loops: CDR1 MNHEY, CDR2 SVGAGI. The CDR3 sequence: CASRRQGNGGELFF. CDR3 bases: TGTGCCAGCAGGAGACAGGGGAACGGCGGGGAGCTGTTTTTT.

This sequence joins TRBV28 and TRBJ1-2; unclear D gene. Germline CDR1 and CDR2: MDHEN and SYDVKM. The V gene lost 9 bases and the J gene lost 7 bases, with 21 bases spanning the gap. This CDR3 is built from 14 residues. CDR3 in DNA: TGTGCCAGTAGCCCCGGGATAGAAATCCCTGGCTACACCTTC. This gives the protein CASSPGIEIPGYTF.

This clone showed up just once. V gene TRBV6-2 or TRBV6-3 combines with J gene TRBJ1-2; D remains ambiguous. Trimming took 0 bases from V and 7 from J, leaving 12 bases between them. The CDR3 consists of 14 residues. Germline V CDR1 and CDR2: MNHEY, SVGEGT. The CDR3 region has the DNA TGTGCCAGCAGTTACTCGGTTCCTCAGGCTGGCTACACCTTC. Translation: CASSYSVPQAGYTF.

The CDR3 region has the DNA TGTGCCAGCAGTCGGGACAGATCCTACTATGGCTACACCTTC. This gives the protein CASSRDRSYYGYTF. The chain employs TRBV6-5 and TRBJ1-2; TRBD1 matches at 7 bases. The CDR3 sequence is 14 residues long. V lost 5 bases, J lost 3 bases, and 6 bases stayed unmatched. Germline V gene lookup returns CDR1 MNHEY and CDR2 SVGAGI.

This chain joins TRBV5-6 and TRBJ2-3, with D possibly matching TRBD2 (5 bases). Trimming took 6 bases from V and 3 from J, leaving 17 bases between them. Germline lookup yields CDR1 SGHDT and CDR2 YYEEEE. The CDR3 consists of 15 residues. The CDR3 bases are TGTGCCAGCACCCTAACCGAGGGTATAACAGATACGCAGTATTTT. Translated: CASTLTEGITDTQYF.

The chain combines TRBV7-2 with TRBJ2-5; possible D gene TRBD1, 6 bases. The CDR3 has 15 amino acids. V was cut by 5 bases and J by 3 bases, with 16 bases left in between. CDR1 is SGHTA, CDR2 FQGNSA, per germline. CDR3 region: CASSQGRGREETQYF. The CDR3 DNA reads TGTGCCAGCAGCCAAGGCAGGGGCCGGGAAGAGACCCAGTACTTC. Combining the CDR3 with reference TRBV7-2 and TRBJ2-5 gives the whole variable domain GAGVSQSPSNKVTEKGKDVELRCDPISGHTALYWYRQSLGQGLEFLIYFQGNSAPDKSGLPSDRFSAERTGGSVSTLTIQRTQQEDSAVYLCASSQGRGREETQYFGPGTRLLVL.

The chain joins TRBV6-5 to TRBJ2-7; 10 bases are a match to TRBD2. J gave up 1 base and V 7 bases, and 7 bases lay outside the gene matches. CDR1 MNHEY and CDR2 SVGAGI come from the germline V gene. CDR3 length equals 15 residues. In DNA form, the CDR3 reads TGTGCCAGCAAGCCTAGCGGGAGAGGGTCCTACGAGCAGTACTTC. It is translated as CASKPSGRGSYEQYF.

The CDR3 DNA reads as TGTGCCAGCAGCAGCATTCCGGGGTCCTACAATGAGCAGTTCTTC. Translation: CASSSIPGSYNEQFF. The genes are TRBV11-3 and TRBJ2-1; D might be TRBD2 (5 bases). The CDR3 totals 15 residues. Trimming removed 5 bases at V and 1 base at J, with 12 bases between. Germline V gene lookup returns CDR1 SGHNT and CDR2 YENEEA.

J is TRBJ2-2 and V is TRBV7-3; D may be TRBD2 (6 bases). The germline V and J ends were trimmed by 2 bases and 6 bases, with 19 bases remaining between them. The CDR3 contains 17 residues. CDR1 is SGHTA, CDR2 FQGTGA, per germline. CDR3 in DNA: TGTGCCAGCAGCTTATCAACGGGAGAGGAGTTGTCCGGGGAGCTGTTTTTT. As protein: CASSLSTGEELSGELFF.

J is TRBJ1-6 and V is TRBV21-1; the table assigns TRBD1, which was not confirmed against the DNA. TRBV21-1 corresponds to a pseudogene. The CDR3 is 18 amino acids. DNA of the CDR3: TGTGCCAGCAGCAAAGGGGACAGGGGGGTCTCCTATAATTCACCCCTCCACTTT. Translation gives CASSKGDRGVSYNSPLHF.

The CDR3 DNA is TGTGCCAGTAGTATTATTGGAGGGGCCGGGGAGCTGTTTTTT. Residues: CASSIIGGAGELFF. The V call is TRBV19, the J call TRBJ2-2, with D perhaps TRBD2 (6 bases). This CDR3 comprises 14 residues. From germline, CDR1 is LNHDA and CDR2 SQIVND (reference sequence). Trimming shortened V by 3 bases and J by 6 bases, and 11 bases separated the two germline ends.

The chain employs TRBV18 and TRBJ1-1; D possibly corresponds to TRBD1 (5 bases). Looked up from germline, CDR1 is KGHSH and CDR2 is LQKENI. The V and J ends lost 3 bases and 0 bases respectively, with 11 bases between them. This CDR3 is 15 amino acids long. The DNA for the CDR3 is TGTGCCAGCTCACCCAGGGCTTTCATGAACACTGAAGCTTTCTTT. Its protein is CASSPRAFMNTEAFF.

The chain joins TRBV5-1 to TRBJ2-5, with D tentatively TRBD2 (6 bases). Trimming pared 7 bases from V and 4 bases from J, leaving 11 bases between. Germline values: CDR1 SGHRS, CDR2 YFSETQ. This CDR3 region has 12 residues. The CDR3 sequence: CASRGLGETQYF. In nucleotides, the CDR3 is TGCGCCAGCCGGGGGTTAGGAGAGACCCAGTACTTC.

The chain combines TRBV27 with TRBJ2-1; 9 bases agree with TRBD2. The CDR3 loop spans 12 amino acids. V lost 5 bases, J lost 13 bases, and 6 bases stayed unmatched. Germline V lookup: CDR1 MNHEY, CDR2 SMNVEV (reference sequence). The chain's CDR3 is CASSPLAGRQFF. As DNA, the CDR3 is TGTGCCAGCAGTCCTCTAGCGGGAAGACAGTTCTTC.

V gene TRBV10-3 combines with J gene TRBJ2-1; 9 bases match TRBD2. CDR3 length: 16 amino acids. Unmatched junction bases numbered 16, after V lost 7 bases and J lost 9 bases. Germline assignment: CDR1 ENHRY and CDR2 SYGVKD. As DNA, the CDR3 is TGTGCCATCACAACACTAAAGCGGGAGGATTCGGTTGAGCAGTTCTTC. As protein: CAITTLKREDSVEQFF.

The chain couples TRBV30 to TRBJ2-2; 8 nucleotides line up with TRBD2. In germline, CDR1 is GTSNPN, CDR2 SVGIG (reference sequence). V was clipped by 3 bases and J by 0 bases; unmatched bases: 6. The CDR3 spans 16 residues. For the CDR3, the DNA is TGTGCCTGGAGGGGGGATAGCGGGGCGAACACCGGGGAGCTGTTTTTT. This codes for CAWRGDSGANTGELFF.

This chain uses TRBV5-6 with TRBJ1-1; D is ambiguous. This CDR3 region has 13 residues. With 4 bases removed from V and 11 bases from J, the gap between germline ends came to 18 bases. In germline, CDR1 is SGHDT, CDR2 YYEEEE. CDR3 bases: TGTGCCAGCAGCATTAGCCCCCGGTCGGGGGCTTTCTTT. This translates into CASSISPRSGAFF.

The chain uses TRBV15 and TRBJ2-3, with a possible D match to TRBD2 (5 bases). CDR3 length equals 16 residues. CDR1 is LNHNV and CDR2 is YYDKDF in the germline V gene (reference sequence). V lost 3 bases and J 4 bases, leaving 17 bases between the germline ends. The CDR3 nucleotides read TGTGCCACCAGCAGCGCGAGGGTATTAGAGTCAGATACGCAGTATTTT. Translating gives CATSSARVLESDTQYF.

The chain is built from TRBV3-1 (or the pseudogene TRBV3-2) and TRBJ2-7, with D perhaps TRBD2 (5 bases). The CDR3 is 12 amino acids. Germline CDR1 LGHDT, CDR2 YNNKEL (reference sequence). V was trimmed by 8 bases and J by 0 bases, leaving 8 bases between them. The CDR3 DNA reads as TGTGCCAGCCGGGGTGGCTCCTACGAGCAGTACTTC. It encodes CASRGGSYEQYF.

V gene TRBV7-2 combines with J gene TRBJ2-7, with a possible D match to TRBD1 (5 bases). The CDR3 covers 14 residues. Germline lookup yields CDR1 SGHTA and CDR2 FQGNSA. The V and J ends lost 7 bases and 6 bases respectively, with 19 bases between them. The CDR3: CASTQTGLSGEQYF. In DNA, the CDR3 is TGTGCCAGCACCCAAACAGGTCTCTCGGGCGAGCAGTACTTC. Filled out from reference TRBV7-2 and TRBJ2-7, the complete variable domain reads GAGVSQSPSNKVTEKGKDVELRCDPISGHTALYWYRQSLGQGLEFLIYFQGNSAPDKSGLPSDRFSAERTGGSVSTLTIQRTQQEDSAVYLCASTQTGLSGEQYFGPGTRLTVT.